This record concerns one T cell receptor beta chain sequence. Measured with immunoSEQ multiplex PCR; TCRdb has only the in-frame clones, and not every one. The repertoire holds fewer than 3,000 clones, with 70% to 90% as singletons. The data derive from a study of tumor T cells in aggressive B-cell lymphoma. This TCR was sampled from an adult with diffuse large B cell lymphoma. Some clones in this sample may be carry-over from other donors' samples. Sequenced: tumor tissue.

DNA for the CDR3: TGTGCCAGCAGCCTTTGGCAAGAGGTCCACAATGAGCAGTTCTTC. Encoded protein: CASSLWQEVHNEQFF. The chain combines TRBV11-1 with TRBJ2-1; D remains unclear. CDR1 SGHAT and CDR2 FQDESV come from the germline V gene (reference sequence). The CDR3 is made up of 15 amino acids. V dropped 5 bases and J dropped 5 bases, with 16 bases sitting between them.